These 24 T cell receptor beta chains were sequenced from one sample in a study of T cells after yellow fever vaccination. TCRdb re-called the 5' RACE reads through MiXCR, storing one row per CDR3 protein. Here the sample spans about 340,000 distinct CDR3 sequences, about 12% being singletons. The starting material was CD4+ T cells sorted from PBMCs, obtained 15 days after the yellow fever booster vaccination. All receptors come from a man aged 18 to 35 who received the YFV17D yellow fever vaccine.

J is TRBJ2-3 and V is TRBV29-1; D remains unclear. Germline CDR1 and CDR2: SQVTM and ANQGSEA. This CDR3 contains 13 residues. V lost 4 bases, J lost 0 bases, and 8 bases lay in between. CDR3 in DNA: TGCAGCGTTGCGCAGTCTAGCACAGATACGCAGTATTTT. Translating gives CSVAQSSTDTQYF.

The sample holds a few counts of this clonotype. The rearrangement joins TRBV5-1 to TRBJ2-5, with D possibly being TRBD2 (5 bases). Germline V gene sequence: CDR1 SGHRS, CDR2 YFSETQ. The V and J ends lost 0 bases and 0 bases respectively, with 15 bases between them. The CDR3 contains 17 residues. The CDR3 region is CASSLVPGEMYQETQYF. The CDR3 coding sequence is TGCGCCAGCAGCTTGGTCCCCGGGGAAATGTACCAAGAGACCCAGTACTTC.

V is TRBV7-2 and J is TRBJ2-7, with 9 bases fitting TRBD2. This CDR3 is 15 amino acids long. Germline V gene lookup returns CDR1 SGHTA and CDR2 FQGNSA. The junction had 5 bases not matched to a gene; V was cut back by 5 bases and J by 0 bases. The CDR3 protein is CASSRTSVSSYEQYF. CDR3 nucleotide sequence: TGTGCCAGCAGCAGGACTAGCGTCAGCTCCTACGAGCAGTACTTC. The variable domain in full, with the rest retrieved from reference TRBV7-2 and TRBJ2-7, is GAGVSQSPSNKVTEKGKDVELRCDPISGHTALYWYRQSLGQGLEFLIYFQGNSAPDKSGLPSDRFSAERTGGSVSTLTIQRTQQEDSAVYLCASSRTSVSSYEQYFGPGTRLTVT.

This clonotype has more than one count but fewer than ten. The rearrangement uses TRBV7-2 and TRBJ2-3; tentatively, D is TRBD1 or TRBD2 (7 bases each). The CDR3 runs 16 residues. Trimming left V 3 bases short and J 4 bases short, with 17 bases between. Per germline, CDR1 SGHTA and CDR2 FQGNSA. The CDR3 is CASSFGPGGAADTQYF. CDR3 bases: TGTGCCAGCAGCTTCGGCCCAGGGGGGGCCGCAGATACGCAGTATTTT.

The rearrangement joins TRBV12-5 to TRBJ2-2, with D possibly being TRBD1 (5 bases). Germline-derived CDR1 and CDR2 are LGHNT and FRNRAP. V was trimmed by 6 bases and J by 5 bases, leaving 10 bases between them. The CDR3 length is 13 residues. CDR3 residues: CASGPTGTGELFF. CDR3 DNA: TGTGCTAGTGGCCCAACAGGTACCGGGGAGCTGTTTTTT. The variable domain in full, completed from reference TRBV12-5 and TRBJ2-2, reads DARVTQTPRHKVTEMGQEVTMRCQPILGHNTVFWYRQTMMQGLELLAYFRNRAPLDDSGMPKDRFSAEMPDATLATLKIQPSEPRDSAVYFCASGPTGTGELFFGEGSRLTVL.

This clonotype was recorded a few times. This chain connects TRBV10-3 to TRBJ2-5; 8 nucleotides align to TRBD1. The CDR3 has 15 amino acids. Trimming at V came to 4 bases and at J to 2 bases, leaving 6 bases not matched to a gene. Germline CDR1 and CDR2: ENHRY and SYGVKD. The CDR3 DNA sequence: TGTGCCATCAGTGTTTTAGGACAGGGACAAGAGACCCAGTACTTC. Encoded protein: CAISVLGQGQETQYF.

This rearrangement joins TRBV20-1 to TRBJ1-1; 7 bases fit TRBD1. The CDR3 has 11 residues. The V gene end was trimmed by 4 bases and the J gene end by 11 bases; junction bases not matched to a gene: 7. CDR1 DFQATT and CDR2 SNEGSKA come from the germline V gene (reference sequence). The DNA for the CDR3 is TGCAGTGCTACTGACAGGGCGGGGGCTTTCTTT. It codes for CSATDRAGAFF.

The V call is TRBV6-5, the J call TRBJ2-3, with D possibly TRBD2 on 6 matching bases. The CDR3 length is 14 residues. V dropped 6 bases and J dropped 4 bases, with 14 bases sitting between them. Germline-derived CDR1 and CDR2 are MNHEY and SVGAGI. The CDR3 is CASRTGTRADTQYF. CDR3 DNA sequence: TGTGCCAGCAGGACCGGGACTCGCGCAGATACGCAGTATTTT.

The chain couples TRBV7-6 to TRBJ1-1, with 7 nucleotides matching TRBD1. The germline V gene has CDR1 SGHVS and CDR2 FNYEAQ. V lost 2 bases to trimming and J lost 8 bases; unmatched junction nucleotides: 8. This CDR3 has 14 amino acids. The DNA for the CDR3 is TGTGCCAGCAGCTTACGACAGGGAGGGGCGGAAGCTTTCTTT. It encodes CASSLRQGGAEAFF.

The genes are TRBV20-1 and TRBJ2-3; 7 nucleotides match TRBD1. The V gene end was trimmed by 5 bases and the J gene end by 6 bases; junction bases not matched to a gene: 17. Looked up from germline, CDR1 is DFQATT and CDR2 is SNEGSKA (reference sequence). The CDR3 runs 16 residues. CDR3 sequence (DNA): TGCAGTGCTCCTCTCAAGACAGGGACCACACAGGATACGCAGTATTTT. This codes for CSAPLKTGTTQDTQYF.

The table lists this clonotype with a few counts. V and J are TRBV5-4 and TRBJ1-3; a possible D gene is TRBD1 (6 bases). CDR1 is SGHNT, CDR2 YYREEE, per germline (reference sequence). Trimming stripped 4 bases from V and 4 bases from J, with 12 bases between. The CDR3 sequence is 14 residues long. CDR3 region: CASSRGTNGNTIYF. The CDR3 bases are TGTGCCAGCAGCCGCGGGACAAACGGAAACACCATATATTTT.

The chain carries TRBV7-2 and TRBJ2-1; D gene ambiguous. V was shortened by 4 bases and J by 12 bases, with 13 bases between the two germline ends. The CDR3 contains 12 residues. From germline, CDR1 is SGHTA and CDR2 FQGNSA. The CDR3 region is CASSSGRALQFF. CDR3 bases: TGTGCCAGCAGCTCCGGACGGGCTTTGCAGTTCTTC. The full variable domain, with the rest looked up from reference TRBV7-2 and TRBJ2-1, is GAGVSQSPSNKVTEKGKDVELRCDPISGHTALYWYRQSLGQGLEFLIYFQGNSAPDKSGLPSDRFSAERTGGSVSTLTIQRTQQEDSAVYLCASSSGRALQFFGPGTRLTVL.

In DNA form, the CDR3 reads TGTGCCAGCAGTCGAACCGGGGGCCCAGAGACCCAGTACTTC. Translating gives CASSRTGGPETQYF. This chain uses TRBV28 with TRBJ2-5, with D tentatively TRBD1 or TRBD2 (6 bases each). The germline V gene has CDR1 MDHEN and CDR2 SYDVKM. Trimming took off 5 bases at V and 4 bases at J, with 14 bases between the two ends. This CDR3 comprises 14 residues.

V gene TRBV29-1 combines with J gene TRBJ1-3; 11 bases agree with TRBD1. The germline V gene has CDR1 SQVTM and CDR2 ANQGSEA. The CDR3 is 15 residues long. The J segment lost 0 bases and the V segment lost 7 bases, leaving 5 bases of the junction unmatched. The CDR3 DNA follows: TGCAGCGCCCAGGGACAGGGGGGCTCTGGAAACACCATATATTTT. It translates to CSAQGQGGSGNTIYF.

The chain is built from TRBV4-3 and TRBJ1-2, with 9 bases identical to TRBD1. Germline V CDR1 and CDR2: LGHNA, YSLEER. The ends lost 3 bases at V and 5 bases at J; junction bases unmatched: 7. The CDR3 has 15 amino acids. DNA of the CDR3: TGCGCCAGCAGCCATGGGGACAGGGCGTGGTATGGCTACACCTTC. Translating it yields CASSHGDRAWYGYTF.

Many counts were recorded for this clonotype. The chain combines TRBV11-2 with TRBJ2-7, with D perhaps matching TRBD1 (5 bases). V lost 4 bases to trimming and J lost 4 bases, with 8 bases between them. Germline values: CDR1 SGHAT, CDR2 FQNNGV. The CDR3 totals 12 residues. CDR3 region: CASSSRVYEQYF. As DNA, the CDR3 is TGTGCCAGCAGCTCCAGGGTTTACGAGCAGTACTTC. The whole variable domain, filled in from reference TRBV11-2 and TRBJ2-7, reads EAGVAQSPRYKIIEKRQSVAFWCNPISGHATLYWYQQILGQGPKLLIQFQNNGVVDDSQLPKDRFSAERLKGVDSTLKIQPAKLEDSAVYLCASSSRVYEQYFGPGTRLTVT.

The chain joins TRBV20-1 to TRBJ1-4, with a tentative D call TRBD1 (5 bases). The CDR3 runs to 13 residues. CDR1 is DFQATT and CDR2 is SNEGSKA in the germline V gene (reference sequence). The ends were cut back, 3 bases at V and 7 bases at J, with 12 bases in the middle. Here the CDR3 DNA reads TGCAGTGCTAGCCGGGACGTAGGTGAAAAACTGTTTTTT. The encoded protein is CSASRDVGEKLFF.

This clonotype came up many times. The V gene is TRBV9, the J gene TRBJ1-2, with D perhaps TRBD1 (6 bases). V was trimmed by 3 bases and J by 2 bases, leaving 17 bases between them. This CDR3 contains 16 residues. CDR1 SGDLS and CDR2 YYNGEE come from the germline V gene. DNA for the CDR3: TGTGCCAGCAGCGCAGGGGTGGGGCAGATAAACTATGGCTACACCTTC. It specifies CASSAGVGQINYGYTF.

This clonotype turned up a few times. The J gene is TRBJ1-6, the V gene TRBV12-3 or TRBV12-4; D is unresolved. This CDR3 comprises 13 residues. V dropped 4 bases and J dropped 9 bases, with 10 bases sitting between them. The CDR3 loop reads CASSSRTGSPLHF. CDR3 sequence (DNA): TGTGCCAGCAGTTCCCGGACCGGTTCACCCCTCCACTTT.

This clonotype was detected only a few times. The V call is TRBV4-2, the J call TRBJ2-2; 8 positions match TRBD2. The CDR3 contains 15 residues. The V segment lost 2 bases and the J segment 6 bases; nucleotides outside the gene matches: 5. CDR1 and CDR2 from the germline V gene are LGHNA and YNFKEQ. The CDR3 region is CASSQNGGVAGELFF. In nucleotides, the CDR3 is TGTGCCAGCAGCCAAAACGGGGGGGTTGCCGGGGAGCTGTTTTTT.

The CDR3 nucleotides are TGTGCCAGCAGCTTCGAGGGGGAGGCCAAAAACATTCAGTACTTC. Its translation is CASSFEGEAKNIQYF. The V call is TRBV7-9, the J call TRBJ2-4; TRBD1 might be the D (6 bases). Germline CDR1 SEHNR, CDR2 FQNEAQ (reference sequence). V lost 3 bases and J lost 1, with 10 bases in between. The CDR3 runs to 15 residues. The full variable domain, its missing parts supplied by reference TRBV7-9 and TRBJ2-4, is DTGVSQNPRHKITKRGQNVTFRCDPISEHNRLYWYRQTLGQGPEFLTYFQNEAQLEKSRLLSDRFSAERPKGSFSTLEIQRTEQGDSAMYLCASSFEGEAKNIQYFGAGTRLSVL.

The table lists this clonotype with many counts. V and J are TRBV2 and TRBJ1-2; tentative D call: TRBD1 (6 bases). The V end lost 11 bases, the J end lost 0 bases, and 16 bases lay between the germline ends. The CDR3 spans 14 residues. Germline-derived CDR1 and CDR2 are SNHLY and FYNNEI. The CDR3 coding sequence is TGTGCCTATCACGGGGGCAATACTAACTATGGCTACACCTTC. This translates into CAYHGGNTNYGYTF.

The chain employs TRBV7-2 and TRBJ2-1; D ambiguous. CDR1 and CDR2 (germline): SGHTA, FQGNSA. This CDR3 is 15 amino acids long. Trimming left V 6 bases short and J 0 bases short, with 12 bases between. CDR3 amino acids: CASRRTQSSYNEQFF. The CDR3 DNA reads as TGTGCCAGCAGGAGGACGCAAAGCTCCTACAATGAGCAGTTCTTC.

This clonotype was observed a handful of times. The chain combines TRBV5-1 with TRBJ2-3, with D tentatively TRBD1 or TRBD2 (5 bases each). CDR1 and CDR2 (germline): SGHRS, YFSETQ. The CDR3 covers 16 residues. The ends were cut back, 4 bases at V and 2 bases at J, with 17 bases in the middle. CDR3 DNA: TGCGCCAGCAGCCGGATCCGGGACCGGTTCACAGATACGCAGTATTTT. Protein: CASSRIRDRFTDTQYF. Drawing the rest from reference TRBV5-1 and TRBJ2-3, the complete variable domain is KAGVTQTPRYLIKTRGQQVTLSCSPISGHRSVSWYQQTPGQGLQFLFEYFSETQRNKGNFPGRFSGRQFSNSRSEMNVSTLELGDSALYLCASSRIRDRFTDTQYFGPGTRLTVL.